These 28 T cell receptor beta chains originate from one sample sequenced in a study. The sorted Tregs were CD4+CD25+CD127-/low cells. TCRdb fed the 5' RACE reads into MiXCR, producing one record per CDR3 protein. Of more than 55,000 distinct CDR3 sequences listed, about 28% were seen once; the top ten hold around 2%. The material sequenced was tumor-infiltrating Tregs sorted from the breast tumor. The receptor source for this set is a female donor with breast cancer.

This clonotype occurred many times. V usage is TRBV20-1 and J usage is TRBJ2-3, with 10 bases fitting TRBD2. The V gene's germline CDR1 is DFQATT and CDR2 SNEGSKA (reference sequence). V trimming: 4 bases; J trimming: 3 bases; junction bases outside the gene matches: 13. CDR3 length: 17 residues. CDR3 protein: CSATPSIASGSTDTQYF. DNA of the CDR3: TGCAGTGCTACCCCTAGCATCGCTAGCGGGAGTACAGATACGCAGTATTTT.

The genes are TRBV5-5 and TRBJ2-7; TRBD2 matches 14 bases. V lost 5 bases to trimming and J lost 7 bases; unmatched junction nucleotides: 5. The germline CDR1 and CDR2 sequences are SGHKS and YYEKEE (reference sequence). This CDR3 is 14 amino acids long. As DNA, the CDR3 is TGTGCCAGCAGGGGGACTAGCGGGAGACGGGAGCAGTACTTC. As protein: CASRGTSGRREQYF.

V gene TRBV2 combines with J gene TRBJ1-1; D is perhaps TRBD1 (5 bases). V was trimmed by 6 bases and J by 3 bases, leaving 14 bases between them. Germline-derived CDR1 and CDR2 are SNHLY and FYNNEI. The CDR3 sequence is 14 residues long. The CDR3 spells CASSSWQGDTEAFF. Written as DNA, the CDR3 is TGTGCCAGCAGCTCATGGCAGGGCGACACTGAAGCTTTCTTT.

The chain links TRBV5-1 to TRBJ2-7; D is undetermined. Trimming cost V 0 bases and J 0 bases, with 7 bases left between them. CDR3 length: 14 amino acids. The germline V gene has CDR1 SGHRS and CDR2 YFSETQ. The CDR3 nucleotides are TGCGCCAGCAGCTTGGATTGGTCCTCCTACGAGCAGTACTTC. This translates into CASSLDWSSYEQYF.

There are a few counts of this clonotype. This chain links TRBV7-3 with TRBJ2-6; 9 nucleotides line up with TRBD1. This CDR3 is 19 amino acids long. The ends lost 4 bases at V and 2 bases at J; junction bases unmatched: 12. Per germline, CDR1 SGHTA and CDR2 FQGTGA. The CDR3 DNA sequence: TGTGCCAGCAGCTCAACAGGGGGCGGTAAGCCCCCTGGGGCCAACGTCCTGACTTTC. This gives the protein CASSSTGGGKPPGANVLTF.

There are many counts of this clonotype. The genes are TRBV7-3 and TRBJ1-2, with D unresolved. Trimming shortened V by 0 bases and J by 4 bases, and 9 bases separated the two germline ends. Germline CDR1 SGHTA, CDR2 FQGTGA. This CDR3 contains 14 residues. CDR3 in amino acids: CASSLTHKGYGYTF. Written as DNA, the CDR3 is TGTGCCAGCAGCTTAACGCACAAAGGCTATGGCTACACCTTC.

The chain recombines TRBV29-1 with TRBJ2-7; D may be TRBD2 (5 bases). From germline, CDR1 is SQVTM and CDR2 ANQGSEA. The CDR3 runs to 12 residues. With 5 bases removed from V and 2 bases from J, the gap between germline ends came to 10 bases. CDR3 sequence: CSVSRGTYEQYF. CDR3 bases: TGCAGCGTTTCCCGGGGAACCTACGAGCAGTACTTC.

The CDR3 region is CASSQGVLGGGSYNEQFF. CDR3 nucleotides: TGCGCCAGCAGCCAAGGCGTACTCGGGGGCGGCTCCTACAATGAGCAGTTCTTC. J is TRBJ2-1 and V is TRBV4-1, with D perhaps being TRBD1 or TRBD2 (6 bases each). The CDR3 length is 18 residues. V lost 1 base to trimming and J lost 0 bases, with 16 bases between them. Germline loops: CDR1 MGHRA, CDR2 YSYEKL.

The chain is built from TRBV4-2 and TRBJ2-7, with TRBD2 identical over 9 bases. The CDR3 is 16 residues long. Germline assignment: CDR1 LGHNA and CDR2 YNFKEQ. The V segment lost 1 base and the J segment 3 bases; nucleotides outside the gene matches: 7. Here the CDR3 reads CASSQGLADNYYEQYF. CDR3 nucleotides: TGTGCCAGCAGCCAAGGACTAGCGGATAACTACTACGAGCAGTACTTC.

The chain is built from TRBV24-1 and TRBJ2-1, with D possibly TRBD2 on 5 matching bases. V was clipped by 0 bases and J by 5 bases, with 7 bases between them. The CDR3 is 14 residues long. The V gene's germline CDR1 is KGHDR and CDR2 SFDVKD. CDR3 nucleotide sequence: TGTGCCACCAGTGATTTGGGACTGGACAATGAGCAGTTCTTC. It encodes CATSDLGLDNEQFF.

The chain combines TRBV6-6 with TRBJ2-1, with TRBD2 matching over 9 bases. The CDR3 consists of 16 residues. Trimming cost V 7 bases and J 0 bases; bases outside gene matches: 7. The germline V gene has CDR1 MNHNY and CDR2 SVGAGI (reference sequence). The CDR3 is CASTGYSGSSYNEQFF. Written as DNA, the CDR3 is TGTGCCAGCACCGGATATAGCGGGAGCTCCTACAATGAGCAGTTCTTC.

This chain joins TRBV13 and TRBJ2-1; the match to TRBD2 covers 7 bases. Germline V gene lookup returns CDR1 PRHDT and CDR2 FYEKMQ (reference sequence). V lost 5 bases, J lost 3 bases, and 7 bases stayed unmatched. The CDR3 runs to 15 residues. The CDR3: CASSLGGSNYNEQFF. DNA of the CDR3: TGTGCCAGCAGCCTGGGGGGGTCTAACTACAATGAGCAGTTCTTC.

The rearrangement joins TRBV7-9 to TRBJ2-2; D is tentatively TRBD1 or TRBD2 (5 bases each). CDR3 size: 13 residues. Looked up from germline, CDR1 is SEHNR and CDR2 is FQNEAQ (reference sequence). V was shortened by 3 bases and J by 4 bases, with 6 bases between the two germline ends. The CDR3 reads CASSFGATGELFF. The CDR3 DNA reads TGTGCCAGCAGCTTCGGGGCCACCGGGGAGCTGTTTTTT.

The V and J genes are TRBV9 and TRBJ2-1, with D unresolved. Looked up from germline, CDR1 is SGDLS and CDR2 is YYNGEE. V lost 4 bases to trimming and J lost 9 bases, with 11 bases between them. The CDR3 has 12 amino acids. This CDR3 reads CASSRPPGEQFF. CDR3 DNA sequence: TGTGCCAGCAGCAGACCCCCCGGTGAGCAGTTCTTC. The full variable domain, with the rest looked up from reference TRBV9 and TRBJ2-1, is DSGVTQTPKHLITATGQRVTLRCSPRSGDLSVYWYQQSLDQGLQFLIQYYNGEERAKGNILERFSAQQFPDLHSELNLSSLELGDSALYFCASSRPPGEQFFGPGTRLTVL.

Concerning this clonotype: A much larger clone differs by one base, so this may be a read error. The rearrangement links TRBV20-1 to TRBJ2-5; 9 positions match TRBD2. This CDR3 has 14 residues. Germline V gene data show CDR1 as DFQATT and CDR2 as SNEGSKA (reference sequence). In DNA, the CDR3 is TGCGGTGCTAGCGAGGGTAGCGGGGGAGAGACCCAGTACTTC. Residues: CGASEGSGGETQYF.

V and J are TRBV4-2 and TRBJ1-1, with a possible D match to TRBD1 (5 bases). V was pared by 2 bases and J by 3 bases, with 10 bases between. This CDR3 has 14 residues. CDR1 LGHNA and CDR2 YNFKEQ come from the germline V gene. CDR3 sequence reads: CASSQPGLDTEAFF. DNA of the CDR3: TGTGCCAGCAGCCAACCAGGGTTGGACACTGAAGCTTTCTTT.

In this sample, this clonotype turned up once. The chain uses TRBV7-8 and TRBJ2-1, with 7 bases matching TRBD2. With V trimmed by 1 base and J by 4 bases, 10 bases remained unmatched. CDR3 length equals 17 residues. Germline V gene data show CDR1 as SGHVS and CDR2 as FQNEAQ. CDR3: CASSLELGGSFYNEQFF. The CDR3 region has the DNA TGTGCCAGCAGCTTAGAGCTTGGCGGGAGCTTTTACAATGAGCAGTTCTTC.

The V call is TRBV4-3, the J call TRBJ2-5, with TRBD2 as a possible D gene (5 bases). The J call is uncertain, as TRBJ2-1 better fits the DNA end. This CDR3 is 13 amino acids long. Germline V gene lookup returns CDR1 LGHNA and CDR2 YSLEER. CDR3 region: CASSPEDGETQFF. The CDR3 DNA follows: TGCGCCAGCAGCCCCGAAGATGGGGAGACCCAGTTCTTC.

This clonotype has more than one count but fewer than ten. V and J are TRBV4-3 and TRBJ2-7; D unresolved. The CDR3 sequence is 15 residues long. CDR1 LGHNA and CDR2 YSLEER come from the germline V gene. The germline V and J ends were trimmed by 0 bases and 3 bases, with 12 bases remaining between them. CDR3 nucleotides: TGCGCCAGCAGCCAAGAGTTCACGTACGGCTACGAGCAGTACTTC. It yields the protein CASSQEFTYGYEQYF.

This sequence joins TRBV6-5 and TRBJ2-3; 9 bases agree with TRBD2. The germline gives CDR1 MNHEY, CDR2 SVGAGI. V was pared by 0 bases and J by 1 base, with 2 bases of the junction left unmatched. The CDR3 is 16 amino acids. Written as DNA, the CDR3 is TGTGCCAGCAGTTACTCGTTAGCGGGGGGCACAGATACGCAGTATTTT. It is translated as CASSYSLAGGTDTQYF.

This clonotype was recorded a few times. The chain combines TRBV30 with TRBJ2-7; no reliable D call. The CDR3 has 11 residues. The V end lost 2 bases, the J end lost 4 bases, and 6 bases lay between the germline ends. Germline values: CDR1 GTSNPN, CDR2 SVGIG (reference sequence). The chain's CDR3 is CAWSMGYEQYF. The CDR3 DNA follows: TGTGCCTGGAGTATGGGTTACGAGCAGTACTTC.

The genes are TRBV12-3 or TRBV12-4 and TRBJ1-6; a weak D match, TRBD1 (5 bases). This CDR3 is 14 amino acids long. The V and J ends lost 5 bases and 7 bases respectively, with 12 bases between them. The CDR3 loop is CASSQGVGNSPLHF. The CDR3 DNA reads TGTGCCAGCAGTCAGGGAGTTGGGAATTCACCCCTCCACTTT.

This clonotype was counted between two and nine times. This chain joins TRBV2 and TRBJ2-5; D is perhaps TRBD1 (6 bases). This CDR3 is built from 13 residues. V was cut by 0 bases and J by 10 bases, with 12 bases left in between. Germline CDR1 SNHLY, CDR2 FYNNEI. CDR3 nucleotides: TGTGCCAGCAGTGAAGCCAGGGACATTGGCCAGTACTTC. Translation gives CASSEARDIGQYF.

The chain combines TRBV6-2 or TRBV6-3 with TRBJ1-1; 7 nucleotides line up with TRBD1. V dropped 8 bases and J dropped 9; count of bases not matched to a gene: 9. Per the germline V gene, CDR1 is MNHEY and CDR2 is SVGEGT. The CDR3 spans 12 residues. The CDR3 loop is CASARDSLQAFF. For the CDR3, the DNA is TGTGCCAGCGCGCGGGACAGCCTCCAAGCTTTCTTT.

V is TRBV10-2 and J is TRBJ2-3, with TRBD2 matching 7 bases. The CDR3 is made up of 13 amino acids. The junction had 3 bases not matched to a gene; V was cut back by 8 bases and J by 1 base. The germline gives CDR1 WSHSY, CDR2 SAAADI. The chain's CDR3 is CASGTTGTDTQYF. In nucleotides, the CDR3 is TGCGCCAGCGGGACTACCGGCACAGATACGCAGTATTTT.

A few counts support this clonotype. This chain links TRBV5-1 with TRBJ2-1; TRBD2 agrees at 7 bases. V lost 4 bases to trimming and J lost 0 bases; unmatched junction nucleotides: 7. Looked up from germline, CDR1 is SGHRS and CDR2 is YFSETQ. The CDR3 is 16 amino acids. This CDR3 is CASSTLAGTSYNEQFF. DNA for the CDR3: TGCGCCAGCAGCACCTTAGCGGGTACCTCCTACAATGAGCAGTTCTTC.

This clonotype was counted between two and nine times. The chain uses TRBV6-1 and TRBJ2-5, with TRBD1 identical over 9 bases. The trim removed 6 bases at V and 2 bases at J, leaving 7 bases unmatched. The CDR3 consists of 15 residues. Looked up from germline, CDR1 is MNHNS and CDR2 is SASEGT. CDR3 DNA: TGTGCCAGCAGCCCACCGACAGGGGGACAAGAGACCCAGTACTTC. Its protein product is CASSPPTGGQETQYF.

The DNA for the CDR3 is TGTGCCAGCGGACAGGGGGCGGATACGCAGTATTTT. Protein: CASGQGADTQYF. This rearrangement joins TRBV7-3 to TRBJ2-3; 11 bases are shared with TRBD1. CDR3 length: 12 amino acids. With V trimmed by 8 bases and J by 6 bases, 1 base remained unmatched. Germline-derived CDR1 and CDR2 are SGHTA and FQGTGA.